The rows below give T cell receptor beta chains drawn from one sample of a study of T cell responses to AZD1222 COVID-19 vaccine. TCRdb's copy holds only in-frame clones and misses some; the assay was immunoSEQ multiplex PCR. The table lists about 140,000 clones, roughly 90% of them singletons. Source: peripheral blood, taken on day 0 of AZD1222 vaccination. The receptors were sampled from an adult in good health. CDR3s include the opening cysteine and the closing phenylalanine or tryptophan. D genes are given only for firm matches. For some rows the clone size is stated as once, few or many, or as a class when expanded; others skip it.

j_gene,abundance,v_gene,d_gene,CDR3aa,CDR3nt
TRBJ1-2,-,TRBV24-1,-,CATSDLNGGGANYGYTF,TGTGCCACCAGTGATTTGAACGGTGGGGGAGCTAACTATGGCTACACCTTC
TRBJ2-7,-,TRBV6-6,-,CASSYAFDRLAYEQYF,TGTGCCAGCAGTTACGCCTTCGATCGCCTTGCCTACGAGCAGTACTTC
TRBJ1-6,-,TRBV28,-,CASGDLGSYNSPLHF,TGTGCCAGCGGGGATTTGGGCTCCTATAATTCACCCCTCCACTTT
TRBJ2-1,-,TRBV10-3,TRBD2,CAISDGTSVEQFF,TGTGCCATCAGTGACGGGACTAGCGTTGAGCAGTTCTTC
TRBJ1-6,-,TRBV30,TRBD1,CAWSDRPEGAKNSPLHF,TGTGCCTGGAGTGATAGGCCCGAGGGGGCAAAGAATTCACCCCTCCACTTT
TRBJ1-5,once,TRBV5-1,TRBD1,CASSSGDRGPEPQHF,TGCGCCAGCAGCTCGGGGGACAGGGGGCCGGAGCCCCAGCATTTT
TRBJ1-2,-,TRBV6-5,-,CASSYQRGGRDYGYTF,TGTGCCAGCAGTTACCAACGGGGTGGCCGGGACTATGGCTACACCTTC
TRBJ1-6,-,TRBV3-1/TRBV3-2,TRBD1,CASSQGTRDRAWVTLHF,TGTGCCAGCAGCCAAGGGACAAGGGACAGGGCGTGGGTCACCCTCCACTTT
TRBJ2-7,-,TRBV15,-,CATRGAPSYEQYF,TGTGCCACCCGGGGGGCGCCTTCCTACGAGCAGTACTTC
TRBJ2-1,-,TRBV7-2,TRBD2,CASSLWTSGVTYNEQFF,TGTGCCAGCAGCTTATGGACTAGCGGGGTTACCTACAATGAGCAGTTCTTC
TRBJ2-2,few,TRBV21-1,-,CASSKVGATGSTGELFF,TGTGCCAGCAGCAAAGTAGGCGCGACAGGGAGCACCGGGGAGCTGTTTTTT
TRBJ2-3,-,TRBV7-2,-,CASSYRKGAGDTQYF,TGTGCCAGCAGCTACCGGAAGGGGGCGGGGGATACGCAGTATTTT
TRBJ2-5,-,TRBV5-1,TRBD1,CASSARQGVRETQYF,TGCGCCAGCAGCGCCAGACAGGGGGTGCGAGAGACCCAGTACTTC
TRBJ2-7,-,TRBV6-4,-,CASSDSSRTVGGKRYEQYF,TGTGCCAGCAGTGACTCGAGTCGGACAGTGGGGGGGAAACGGTACGAGCAGTACTTC
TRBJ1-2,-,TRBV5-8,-,CASSSWSAYGYTF,TGTGCCAGCAGCTCGTGGAGTGCTTATGGCTACACCTTC
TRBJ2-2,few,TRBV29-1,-,CSVYTATRASGELFF,TGCAGCGTTTACACGGCGACAAGGGCCTCCGGGGAGCTGTTTTTT
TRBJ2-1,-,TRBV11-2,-,CASRRLVSYNEQFF,TGTGCCAGCAGGCGACTAGTTTCCTACAATGAGCAGTTCTTC
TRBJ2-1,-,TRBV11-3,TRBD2,CASSSGTSGIGEQFF,TGTGCCAGCAGCTCGGGGACTAGCGGGATAGGCGAGCAGTTCTTC
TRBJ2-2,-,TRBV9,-,CASSPLAGSDTGELFF,TGTGCCAGCAGCCCTCTTGCCGGGTCCGACACCGGGGAGCTGTTTTTT
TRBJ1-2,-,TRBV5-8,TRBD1,CASSLGQGYYGYTF,TGTGCCAGCAGCCTTGGACAGGGCTACTATGGCTACACCTTC
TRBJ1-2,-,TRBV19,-,CAIYRDNYGYTF,TGTGCCATCTACCGGGACAATTATGGCTACACCTTC
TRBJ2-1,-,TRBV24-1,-,CATSVGNEQFF,TGTGCCACCAGTGTCGGGAATGAGCAGTTCTTC